This TCR beta chain was captured in a study of T cell repertoires in cytomegalovirus infection. Whole-study context: Public TCR beta signature analysis indicated the presence of both CMV infection and matching HLA type. Findings and caveats of the study: The study found HLA-C-restricted CMV-specific TCR beta clonotypes dominating the ex vivo response.

A note on this clonotype: Its cognate antigen is unknown.

MiXCR was run by TCRdb on the reads, yielding one entry per CDR3 protein. This table has 350,000 to 500,000 distinct CDR3 sequences, under 40% appearing once. The source is a human donor in good health (CMV status not recorded). Some clones in this sample may be carry-over from other donors' samples. The specimen sequenced was PBMCs.

CDR3 DNA sequence: TGTGCCAGCAACAGCCGGGACAGCTCTGGAAACACCATATATTTT. This codes for CASNSRDSSGNTIYF. This chain links TRBV12-3 or TRBV12-4 with TRBJ1-3; 7 bases align to TRBD1. This CDR3 has 15 amino acids. The ends lost 7 bases at V and 0 bases at J; junction bases unmatched: 6.